The clone carrying this TCR beta chain came up a few times. The time point was: newly diagnosed GD, antithyroid drugs for less than 3 months. TCR sequences were obtained from RNA taken from PBMCs. Graves' disease diagnoses followed American Thyroid Association guidelines. These data are taken from a study of regulatory T cells in long-lasting Graves disease. This CDR3 comprises 14 residues. The ends were cut back, 0 bases at V and 6 bases at J, with 8 bases in the middle. The germline gives CDR1 SGHNT, CDR2 YENEEA. In building TCR beta libraries, iRepertoire HTBI primers were used together with Arm-PCR of CDR3 regions. TCRdb ran MiXCR on the multiplex PCR reads and lists one entry per CDR3 protein. The table includes about 560,000 distinct CDR3 sequences, roughly a sixth detected once. The same data also contributed to another study, on T cells in Graves' hyperthyroidism and ophthalmopathy. That paper notes: Patients were aged 18 to 65, had disease duration under 2 months, and had newly diagnosed hyperthyroidism. During a first-round RT-PCR of the TCR CDR3, the HTBI primer set was used.

The sequences come from peripheral blood mononuclear cells (PBMCs), collected at new diagnosis, from a patient treated with antithyroid drugs. The sequence was collected from a young man with Graves disease. V gene TRBV11-3 combines with J gene TRBJ2-2; D is possibly TRBD2 (6 bases). CDR3 sequence reads: CASSLEGGAGELFF. The DNA for the CDR3 is TGTGCCAGCAGCTTAGAGGGGGGAGCCGGGGAGCTGTTTTTT.